Reported below is one T cell receptor (beta chain). Trimming shortened V by 3 bases and J by 7 bases, and 15 bases separated the two germline ends. CDR3 size: 14 residues. Looked up from germline, CDR1 is MNHEY and CDR2 is SMNVEV (reference sequence). These data come from a study of T cell responses to AZD1222 COVID-19 vaccine. Produced via immunoSEQ multiplex PCR; TCRdb's table is partial and in-frame only. The data hold over 85,000 clones, with about 88% observed a single time. The origin of this receptor is an adult in good health. The chain carries TRBV27 and TRBJ1-2; D is possibly TRBD1 (5 bases). Material: peripheral blood, obtained on day 0 of AZD1222 vaccination. DNA of the CDR3: TGTGCCAGCAGTTTCGACGGGGGGGGATCTGGCTACACCTTC. Translating it yields CASSFDGGGSGYTF.